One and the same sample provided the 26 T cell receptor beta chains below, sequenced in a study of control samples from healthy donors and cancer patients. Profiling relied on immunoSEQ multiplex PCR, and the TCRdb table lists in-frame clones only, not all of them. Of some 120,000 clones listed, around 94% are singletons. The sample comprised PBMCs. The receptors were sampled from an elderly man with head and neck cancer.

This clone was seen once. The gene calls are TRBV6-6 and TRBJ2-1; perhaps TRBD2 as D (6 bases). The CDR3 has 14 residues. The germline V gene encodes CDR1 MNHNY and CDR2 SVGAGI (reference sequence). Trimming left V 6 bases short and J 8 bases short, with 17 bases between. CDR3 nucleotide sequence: TGTGCCAGCAGCCCGGGGAGGCTTTTTGATGAGCAGTTCTTC. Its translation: CASSPGRLFDEQFF.

For the CDR3, the DNA is TGTGCCAGCACCACAAAGAGCAGGGTGGGGGGCTACACCTTC. It specifies CASTTKSRVGGYTF. The chain has TRBV27 and TRBJ1-2, with D perhaps matching TRBD1 (5 bases). Trimming pared 7 bases from V and 8 bases from J, leaving 20 bases between. Per the germline V gene, CDR1 is MNHEY and CDR2 is SMNVEV (reference sequence). CDR3 length equals 14 residues.

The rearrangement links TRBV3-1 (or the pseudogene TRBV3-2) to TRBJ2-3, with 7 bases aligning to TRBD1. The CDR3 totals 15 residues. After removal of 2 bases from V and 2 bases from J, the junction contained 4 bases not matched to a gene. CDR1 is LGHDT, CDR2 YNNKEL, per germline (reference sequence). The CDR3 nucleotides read TGTGCCAGCAGCCAAACAGGGGCTAACACAGATACGCAGTATTTT. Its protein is CASSQTGANTDTQYF.

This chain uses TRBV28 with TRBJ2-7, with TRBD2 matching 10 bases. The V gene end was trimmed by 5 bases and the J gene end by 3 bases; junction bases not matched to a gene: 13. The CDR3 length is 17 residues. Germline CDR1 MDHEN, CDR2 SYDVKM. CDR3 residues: CASSPLEEREGGYEQYF. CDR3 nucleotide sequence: TGTGCCAGCAGTCCGCTGGAGGAGCGGGAGGGTGGCTACGAGCAGTACTTC.

Written as DNA, the CDR3 is TGCGCCAGCAGCCCGCGTCGAGCCCTGAACACTGAAGCTTTCTTT. This gives the protein CASSPRRALNTEAFF. The J gene is TRBJ1-1, the V gene TRBV10-1; no clear D gene. Trimming cost V 6 bases and J 0 bases, with 14 bases left between them. CDR1 is WNHNN, CDR2 SYGVQD, per germline (reference sequence). This CDR3 has 15 residues.

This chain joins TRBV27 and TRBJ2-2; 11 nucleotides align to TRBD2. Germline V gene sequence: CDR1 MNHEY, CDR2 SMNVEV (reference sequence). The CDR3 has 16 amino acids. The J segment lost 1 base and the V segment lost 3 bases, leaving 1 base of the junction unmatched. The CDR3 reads CASSFLAGGNTGELFF. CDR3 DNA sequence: TGTGCCAGCAGTTTCCTAGCGGGGGGGAACACCGGGGAGCTGTTTTTT.

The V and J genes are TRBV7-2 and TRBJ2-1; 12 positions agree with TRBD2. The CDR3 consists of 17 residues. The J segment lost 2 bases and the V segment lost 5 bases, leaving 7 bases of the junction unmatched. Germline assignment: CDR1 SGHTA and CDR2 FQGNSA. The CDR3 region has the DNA TGTGCCAGCAGCCCCACTAGCGGGAGGCCAACCTACAATGAGCAGTTCTTC. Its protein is CASSPTSGRPTYNEQFF.

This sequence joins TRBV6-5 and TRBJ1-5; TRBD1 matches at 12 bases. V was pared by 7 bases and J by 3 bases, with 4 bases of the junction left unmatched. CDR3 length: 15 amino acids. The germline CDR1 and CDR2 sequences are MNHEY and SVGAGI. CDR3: CASTGDRGPNQPQHF. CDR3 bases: TGTGCCAGCACCGGGGACAGGGGGCCCAATCAGCCCCAGCATTTT.

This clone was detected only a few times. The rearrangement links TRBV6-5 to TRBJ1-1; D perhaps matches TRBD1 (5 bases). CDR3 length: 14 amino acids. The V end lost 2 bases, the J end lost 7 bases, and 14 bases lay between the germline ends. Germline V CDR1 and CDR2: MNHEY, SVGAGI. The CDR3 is CASSYGQGIGEAFF. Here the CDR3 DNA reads TGTGCCAGCAGTTACGGGCAGGGAATCGGTGAAGCTTTCTTT.

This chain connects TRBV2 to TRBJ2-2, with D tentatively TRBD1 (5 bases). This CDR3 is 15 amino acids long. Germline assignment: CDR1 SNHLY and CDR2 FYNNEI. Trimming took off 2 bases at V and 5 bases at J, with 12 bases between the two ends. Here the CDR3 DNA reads TGTGCCAGCAGTGAAAATAGGGGATGGACCGGGGAGCTGTTTTTT. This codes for CASSENRGWTGELFF. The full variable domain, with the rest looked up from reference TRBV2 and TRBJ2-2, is EPEVTQTPSHQVTQMGQEVILRCVPISNHLYFYWYRQILGQKVEFLVSFYNNEISEKSEIFDDQFSVERPDGSNFTLKIRSTKLEDSAMYFCASSENRGWTGELFFGEGSRLTVL.

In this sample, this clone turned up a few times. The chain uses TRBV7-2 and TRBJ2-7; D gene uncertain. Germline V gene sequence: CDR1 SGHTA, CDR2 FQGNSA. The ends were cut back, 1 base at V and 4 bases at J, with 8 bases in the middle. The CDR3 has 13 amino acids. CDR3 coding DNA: TGTGCCAGCAGCTTAGGAAGAGAGTACGAGCAGTACTTC. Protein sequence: CASSLGREYEQYF.

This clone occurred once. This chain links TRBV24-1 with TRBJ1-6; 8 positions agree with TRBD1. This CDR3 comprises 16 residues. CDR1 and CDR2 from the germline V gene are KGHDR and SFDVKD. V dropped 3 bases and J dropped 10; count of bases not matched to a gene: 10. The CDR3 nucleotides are TGTGCCACCAGTGATCGACAGGGGAGGTTAGAATCACCCCTCCACTTT. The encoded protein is CATSDRQGRLESPLHF.

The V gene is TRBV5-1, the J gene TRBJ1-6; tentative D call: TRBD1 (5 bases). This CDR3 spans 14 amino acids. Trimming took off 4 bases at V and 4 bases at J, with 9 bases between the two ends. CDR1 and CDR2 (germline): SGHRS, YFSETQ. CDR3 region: CASSRDGYNSPLHF. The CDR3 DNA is TGCGCCAGCAGCCGGGACGGATATAATTCACCCCTCCACTTT.

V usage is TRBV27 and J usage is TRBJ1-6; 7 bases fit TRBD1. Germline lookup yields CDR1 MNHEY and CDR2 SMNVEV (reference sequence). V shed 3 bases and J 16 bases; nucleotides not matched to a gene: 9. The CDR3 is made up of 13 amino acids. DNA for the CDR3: TGTGCCAGCAGTTTCTCCTGGGACAGCGTTCTCCACTTT. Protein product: CASSFSWDSVLHF.

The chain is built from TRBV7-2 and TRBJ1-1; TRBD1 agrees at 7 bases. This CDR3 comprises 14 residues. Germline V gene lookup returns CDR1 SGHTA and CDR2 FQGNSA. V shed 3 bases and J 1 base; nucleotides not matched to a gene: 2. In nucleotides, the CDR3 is TGTGCCAGCAGCTTCGGGACAGCGAACACTGAAGCTTTCTTT. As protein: CASSFGTANTEAFF.

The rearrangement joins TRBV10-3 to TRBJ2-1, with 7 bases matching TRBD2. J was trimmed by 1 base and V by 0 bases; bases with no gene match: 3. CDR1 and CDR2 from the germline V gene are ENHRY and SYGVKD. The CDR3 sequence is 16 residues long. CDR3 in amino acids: CAISESRSGSYNEQFF. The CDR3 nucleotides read TGTGCCATCAGTGAGTCGCGTAGCGGGTCCTACAATGAGCAGTTCTTC.

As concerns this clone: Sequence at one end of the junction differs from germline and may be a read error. The CDR3 loop reads CASSQDRGTGAFF. CDR3 bases: TGCGCCAGCAGCCAAGATCGTGGGACTGGAGCTTTCTTT. The genes are TRBV4-1 and TRBJ1-1; maybe TRBD1 (5 bases). This CDR3 contains 13 residues. In germline, CDR1 is MGHRA, CDR2 YSYEKL.

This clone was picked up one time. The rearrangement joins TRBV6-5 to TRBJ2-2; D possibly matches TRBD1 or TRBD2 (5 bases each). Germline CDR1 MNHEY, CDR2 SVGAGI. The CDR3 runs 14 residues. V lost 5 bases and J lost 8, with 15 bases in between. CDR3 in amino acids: CASSIKSGTGELFF. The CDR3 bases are TGTGCCAGCAGTATAAAATCAGGGACGGGGGAGCTGTTTTTT.

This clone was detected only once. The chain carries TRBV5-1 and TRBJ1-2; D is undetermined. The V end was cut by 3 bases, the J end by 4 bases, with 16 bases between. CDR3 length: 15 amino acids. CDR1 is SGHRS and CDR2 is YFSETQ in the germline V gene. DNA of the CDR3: TGCGCCAGCAGCTCGCCGGGTGGGGTTGGCTATGGCTACACCTTC. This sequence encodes CASSSPGGVGYGYTF.

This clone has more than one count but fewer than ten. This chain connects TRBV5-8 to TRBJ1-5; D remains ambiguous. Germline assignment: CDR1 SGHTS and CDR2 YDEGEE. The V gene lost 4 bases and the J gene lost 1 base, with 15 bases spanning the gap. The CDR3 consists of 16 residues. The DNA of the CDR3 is TGTGCCAGCAGCCCCCCCGCGGGGTCGAGCAATCAGCCCCAGCATTTT. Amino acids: CASSPPAGSSNQPQHF.

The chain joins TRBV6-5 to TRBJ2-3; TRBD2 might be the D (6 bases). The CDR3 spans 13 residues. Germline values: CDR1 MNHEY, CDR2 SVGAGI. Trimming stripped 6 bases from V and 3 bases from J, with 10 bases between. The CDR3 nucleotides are TGTGCCAGCAGACCCGGGAGTACAGATACGCAGTATTTT. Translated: CASRPGSTDTQYF.

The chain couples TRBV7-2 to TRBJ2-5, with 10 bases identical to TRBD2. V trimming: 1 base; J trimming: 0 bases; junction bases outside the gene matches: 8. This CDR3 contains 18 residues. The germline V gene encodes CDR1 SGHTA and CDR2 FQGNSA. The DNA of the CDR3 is TGTGCCAGCAGCTTAGAACGGACTAGCGGAGGGTACCAAGAGACCCAGTACTTC. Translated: CASSLERTSGGYQETQYF. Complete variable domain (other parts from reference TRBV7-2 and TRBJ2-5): GAGVSQSPSNKVTEKGKDVELRCDPISGHTALYWYRQSLGQGLEFLIYFQGNSAPDKSGLPSDRFSAERTGGSVSTLTIQRTQQEDSAVYLCASSLERTSGGYQETQYFGPGTRLLVL.

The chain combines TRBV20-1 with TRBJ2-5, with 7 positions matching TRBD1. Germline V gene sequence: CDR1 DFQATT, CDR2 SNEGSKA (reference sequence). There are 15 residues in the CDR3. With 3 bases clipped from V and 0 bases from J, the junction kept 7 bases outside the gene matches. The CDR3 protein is CSASPGQIHQETQYF. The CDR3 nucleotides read TGCAGTGCTAGTCCGGGACAGATACACCAAGAGACCCAGTACTTC.

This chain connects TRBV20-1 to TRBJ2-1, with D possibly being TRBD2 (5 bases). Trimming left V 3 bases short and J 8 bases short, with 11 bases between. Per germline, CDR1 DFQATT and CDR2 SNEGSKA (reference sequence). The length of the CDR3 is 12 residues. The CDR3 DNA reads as TGCAGTGCTAGTTCCCTAGCCCATGAGCAGTTCTTC. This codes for CSASSLAHEQFF.

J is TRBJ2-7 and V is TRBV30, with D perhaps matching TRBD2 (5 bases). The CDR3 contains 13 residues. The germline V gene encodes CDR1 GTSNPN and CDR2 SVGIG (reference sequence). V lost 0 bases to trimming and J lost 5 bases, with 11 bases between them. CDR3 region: CAWSVRGTDEQYF. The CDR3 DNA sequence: TGTGCCTGGAGTGTTCGGGGAACAGACGAGCAGTACTTC.

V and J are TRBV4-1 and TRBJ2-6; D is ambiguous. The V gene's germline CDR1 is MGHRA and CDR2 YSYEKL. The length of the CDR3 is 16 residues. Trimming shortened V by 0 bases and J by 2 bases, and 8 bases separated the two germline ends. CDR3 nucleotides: TGCGCCAGCAGCCAAGATGGAAGGGCTGGGGCCAACGTCCTGACTTTC. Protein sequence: CASSQDGRAGANVLTF.